This TCR beta chain was sequenced for a study of response to subunit inactivated influenza vaccine (dated by TCRdb to the late 2010s). At the level of the whole study: Deep quantitative profiling of the T cell receptor repertoire was used in the study to follow responses to a trivalent subunit inactivated influenza vaccine. Study-wide conclusions, independent of this receptor: The authors suggested that each seasonal influenza vaccination may recruit only a limited number of new T cells.

Library construction relied on RT-PCR. The data were produced on an Illumina HiSeq 2500. TCRdb trimmed public reads at Q25 via fastp, called clones via MiXCR and kept in-frame beta chains. Identical CDR3 proteins give one entry, which carries the most common genes and DNA. The sample table contains hundreds of thousands of distinct CDR3 sequences; only one count was recorded for 15% to 18% of them. The ten largest clones take up around a tenth of the sample. Inclusive of the bounding cysteine and phenylalanine, the CDR3 is 14 residues long. Only the CDR3 DNA stays, 42 bases, in frame from base 1. The CDR1 and CDR2 encoded by the germline V gene (reference sequence) are SEHNR and FQNEAQ. The V end loses 4 bases and the J end loses 6 bases, and a stretch of 15 bases separates them. This clonotype was picked up a small number of times. Its cognate antigen has yet to be identified. Nothing much larger sits one base from this clone, and base qualities are not available.

The sequence was obtained from a man between 45 and 60 years old who received an inactivated influenza vaccine. Donor details come from another sample of the same person, matched by shared clones. Sequenced material: PBMCs from blood, taken 11 to 12 days after vaccination. This sequence uses TRBV7-9 and TRBJ1-1; perhaps TRBD1 is the D gene, with 6 bases matching. Read as DNA, the sequence is TGTGCCAGCAGCTCTGGACAGAGGAGACCTGAAGCTTTCTTT. It is translated as CASSSGQRRPEAFF.